Each of the 25 T cell receptor beta chains below was sequenced from the same sample in a study of blood T cell repertoires in COVID-19. Clones were read by immunoSEQ multiplex PCR, and TCRdb kept only the in-frame ones, dropping some. Of approximately 250,000 clones in the sample, approximately 90% were seen once. Material for sequencing was PBMCs or T cells enriched from blood (not recorded which). These receptors all stem from a man aged 35-49 years who had been exposed to COVID-19.

The V gene is TRBV5-1, the J gene TRBJ2-1; perhaps TRBD1 as D (6 bases). Germline lookup yields CDR1 SGHRS and CDR2 YFSETQ. The V gene lost 4 bases and the J gene lost 8 bases, with 13 bases spanning the gap. This CDR3 comprises 13 residues. This chain's CDR3 is CASSDYRVDEQFF. In DNA form, the CDR3 reads TGCGCCAGCAGCGACTACAGGGTTGATGAGCAGTTCTTC.

V usage is TRBV2 and J usage is TRBJ2-1, with TRBD1 identical over 9 bases. The junction had 12 bases not matched to a gene; V was cut back by 4 bases and J by 8 bases. The V gene's germline CDR1 is SNHLY and CDR2 FYNNEI. The CDR3 length is 16 residues. CDR3 sequence: CASSALRTGGKDEQFF. The CDR3 nucleotides read TGTGCCAGCAGTGCCTTGCGTACAGGGGGCAAGGATGAGCAGTTCTTC. The entire variable domain, with the rest obtained from reference TRBV2 and TRBJ2-1, is as follows: EPEVTQTPSHQVTQMGQEVILRCVPISNHLYFYWYRQILGQKVEFLVSFYNNEISEKSEIFDDQFSVERPDGSNFTLKIRSTKLEDSAMYFCASSALRTGGKDEQFFGPGTRLTVL.

The chain recombines TRBV15 with TRBJ2-5, with D possibly being TRBD2 (6 bases). This CDR3 has 15 residues. V lost 5 bases to trimming and J lost 1 base, with 14 bases between them. From germline, CDR1 is LNHNV and CDR2 YYDKDF (reference sequence). CDR3 bases: TGTGCCACCAGCCCTCGTTTGGGGGGCCAAGAGACCCAGTACTTC. It specifies CATSPRLGGQETQYF. The full variable domain, in which reference TRBV15 and TRBJ2-5 provide the parts outside the CDR3, is DAMVIQNPRYQVTQFGKPVTLSCSQTLNHNVMYWYQQKSSQAPKLLFHYYDKDFNNEADTPDNFQSRRPNTSFCFLDIRSPGLGDTAMYLCATSPRLGGQETQYFGPGTRLLVL.

This chain joins TRBV24-1 and TRBJ2-1; the D gene is possibly TRBD1 (5 bases). Trimming shortened V by 6 bases and J by 4 bases, and 9 bases separated the two germline ends. This CDR3 has 13 residues. The germline V gene has CDR1 KGHDR and CDR2 SFDVKD. CDR3 loop: CATSPSGYNEQFF. CDR3 nucleotides: TGTGCCACCAGTCCCTCAGGGTACAATGAGCAGTTCTTC.

The chain carries TRBV15 and TRBJ1-1, with D uncertain. The CDR3 contains 15 residues. Trimming pared 1 base from V and 1 base from J, leaving 10 bases between. The germline CDR1 and CDR2 sequences are LNHNV and YYDKDF (reference sequence). For the CDR3, the DNA is TGTGCCACCAGCAGAGGGGGAGGGTGGAACACTGAAGCTTTCTTT. Protein: CATSRGGGWNTEAFF.

The rearrangement joins TRBV19 to TRBJ1-2; a possible D gene is TRBD1 (6 bases). The V gene lost 5 bases and the J gene lost 5 bases, with 15 bases spanning the gap. Germline V gives CDR1 LNHDA, CDR2 SQIVND (reference sequence). The CDR3 consists of 14 residues. The CDR3 spells CASSGQLLEYGYTF. The CDR3 region has the DNA TGTGCCAGTAGTGGACAGCTACTTGAGTATGGCTACACCTTC. Together with reference TRBV19 and TRBJ1-2, the CDR3 gives the full variable domain: DGGITQSPKYLFRKEGQNVTLSCEQNLNHDAMYWYRQDPGQGLRLIYYSQIVNDFQKGDIAEGYSVSREKKESFPLTVTSAQKNPTAFYLCASSGQLLEYGYTFGSGTRLTVV.

The J gene is TRBJ1-1, the V gene TRBV5-1; D is possibly TRBD1 (6 bases). V was clipped by 0 bases and J by 4 bases, with 13 bases between them. The CDR3 runs to 15 residues. The germline CDR1 and CDR2 sequences are SGHRS and YFSETQ. CDR3 region: CASSLGWGLGTEAFF. The CDR3 bases are TGCGCCAGCAGCTTGGGGTGGGGGCTGGGCACTGAAGCTTTCTTT.

The chain combines TRBV11-2 with TRBJ2-3, with a weak D call TRBD2 (7 bases). CDR1 is SGHAT, CDR2 FQNNGV, per germline. The CDR3 has 14 amino acids. Trimming took 7 bases from V and 6 from J, leaving 17 bases between them. For the CDR3, the DNA is TGTGCCAGCACCAAGGGGGGGGTCCTGGATACGCAGTATTTT. It is translated as CASTKGGVLDTQYF.

This sequence joins TRBV29-1 and TRBJ1-1; no reliable D call. The V gene's germline CDR1 is SQVTM and CDR2 ANQGSEA. V lost 6 bases and J lost 5, with 13 bases in between. The CDR3 runs 12 residues. CDR3 sequence (DNA): TGCAGCGTAGACCCACGGGGTACTGAAGCTTTCTTT. It yields the protein CSVDPRGTEAFF.

The chain uses TRBV21-1 and TRBJ1-6; TRBD1, the table's D call, was not compared with the DNA. TRBV21-1 is tagged as a pseudogene. The CDR3 is 17 amino acids. CDR3 sequence: CASSKETGQLPGVPLHF. CDR3 sequence (DNA): TGTGCCAGCAGCAAAGAAACGGGACAGTTACCCGGAGTCCCCCTCCACTTT.

The chain carries TRBV27 and TRBJ2-1; D perhaps matches TRBD2 (6 bases). Germline assignment: CDR1 MNHEY and CDR2 SMNVEV (reference sequence). The V end lost 5 bases, the J end lost 5 bases, and 13 bases lay between the germline ends. The CDR3 has 14 residues. The CDR3 DNA follows: TGTGCCAGCAGTAGGGAGGTCTTCGACAATGAGCAGTTCTTC. Its translation is CASSREVFDNEQFF.

The chain's CDR3 is CASSLASWNTEAFF. CDR3 sequence (DNA): TGTGCCAGCAGCTTAGCGTCCTGGAACACTGAAGCTTTCTTT. The V and J genes are TRBV11-1 and TRBJ1-1; D is unresolved. The CDR3 runs to 14 residues. The germline CDR1 and CDR2 sequences are SGHAT and FQDESV (reference sequence). V lost 0 bases and J lost 1, with 6 bases in between.

This chain joins TRBV4-1 and TRBJ2-3; possibly TRBD2 for D (7 bases). In germline, CDR1 is MGHRA, CDR2 YSYEKL. This CDR3 region has 16 residues. Deletions cut 0 bases from V and 6 bases from J, with 16 bases between. The CDR3, as DNA: TGCGCCAGCAGCCAAGAACAAGCGAAGGGGGGGGATACGCAGTATTTT. Amino acid sequence: CASSQEQAKGGDTQYF.

The J gene is TRBJ1-5, the V gene TRBV4-1; TRBD1 matches 10 bases. The length of the CDR3 is 15 residues. V lost 0 bases and J lost 7; bases outside the gene matches: 3. CDR1 is MGHRA and CDR2 is YSYEKL in the germline V gene. CDR3 coding DNA: TGCGCCAGCAGCCAAGAGGGGACAGGGGTACAGCCCCAGCATTTT. This sequence encodes CASSQEGTGVQPQHF.

This chain joins TRBV2 and TRBJ2-1; 12 nucleotides agree with TRBD2. V was pared by 6 bases and J by 7 bases, with 13 bases of the junction left unmatched. Germline values: CDR1 SNHLY, CDR2 FYNNEI. The CDR3 is 17 amino acids. The CDR3 protein is CASRRRGLAGVGNEQFF. CDR3 coding DNA: TGTGCCAGCAGAAGGAGGGGACTAGCGGGCGTCGGTAATGAGCAGTTCTTC.

V is TRBV27 and J is TRBJ2-1, with 8 positions matching TRBD1. V dropped 9 bases and J dropped 4; count of bases not matched to a gene: 14. The CDR3 is 16 residues long. Per the germline V gene, CDR1 is MNHEY and CDR2 is SMNVEV (reference sequence). CDR3 sequence: CASSLFGQGAYNEQFF. The CDR3 region has the DNA TGTGCCAGTAGCCTTTTCGGACAGGGAGCTTACAATGAGCAGTTCTTC.

The chain couples TRBV7-6 to TRBJ1-3; D uncertain. The ends were cut back, 5 bases at V and 0 bases at J, with 5 bases in the middle. This CDR3 spans 13 amino acids. Germline CDR1 is SGHVS and CDR2 is FNYEAQ. The CDR3 DNA reads as TGTGCCAGCAGCCCCAGCTCTGGAAACACCATATATTTT. Translated, it gives CASSPSSGNTIYF. The variable domain in full, completed from reference TRBV7-6 and TRBJ1-3, reads GAGVSQSPRYKVTKRGQDVALRCDPISGHVSLYWYRQALGQGPEFLTYFNYEAQQDKSGLPNDRFSAERPEGSISTLTIQRTEQRDSAMYRCASSPSSGNTIYFGEGSWLTVV.

This clone was observed a few times. The chain combines TRBV5-1 with TRBJ2-2; tentative D call: TRBD2 (6 bases). The germline V gene encodes CDR1 SGHRS and CDR2 YFSETQ. Trimming shortened V by 2 bases and J by 7 bases, and 15 bases separated the two germline ends. The CDR3 runs to 15 residues. For the CDR3, the DNA is TGCGCCAGCAGCTTCCTCGGGAGTGAGGGCGGGGAGCTGTTTTTT. Amino acid sequence: CASSFLGSEGGELFF.

The chain carries TRBV3-1 (or the pseudogene TRBV3-2) and TRBJ2-3, with 7 bases fitting TRBD2. Germline V lookup: CDR1 LGHDT, CDR2 YNNKEL (reference sequence). The CDR3 consists of 14 residues. J lost 6 bases, V lost 0 bases, and 3 bases had no gene match. CDR3 sequence: CASSQDGGSDTQYF. CDR3 sequence (DNA): TGTGCCAGCAGCCAAGATGGCGGGAGTGATACGCAGTATTTT.

This clone showed up just once. The rearrangement uses TRBV19 and TRBJ1-5; TRBD1 agrees at 11 bases. The V gene end was trimmed by 5 bases and the J gene end by 4 bases; junction bases not matched to a gene: 7. Germline V gene sequence: CDR1 LNHDA, CDR2 SQIVND (reference sequence). The length of the CDR3 is 16 residues. This chain's CDR3 is CASSPRDRGYNQPQHF. The CDR3, as DNA: TGTGCCAGTAGTCCGCGGGACAGGGGGTATAATCAGCCCCAGCATTTT.

The rearrangement joins TRBV7-2 to TRBJ1-5; possible D gene TRBD1, 6 bases. Germline values: CDR1 SGHTA, CDR2 FQGNSA. Trimming removed 5 bases from V and 0 bases from J, with 14 bases in between. The CDR3 has 16 residues. In DNA form, the CDR3 reads TGTGCCAGCAGCCACGGGGGGCCTTATAGCAATCAGCCCCAGCATTTT. This codes for CASSHGGPYSNQPQHF.

The rearrangement links TRBV7-2 to TRBJ2-5; possibly TRBD2 for D (5 bases). There are 15 residues in the CDR3. CDR1 SGHTA and CDR2 FQGNSA come from the germline V gene. V dropped 1 base and J dropped 4 bases, with 13 bases sitting between them. CDR3 residues: CASSLVGVSLETQYF. As DNA, the CDR3 is TGTGCCAGCAGCTTAGTCGGGGTTTCCTTAGAGACCCAGTACTTC. The variable domain in full, with the rest retrieved from reference TRBV7-2 and TRBJ2-5, is GAGVSQSPSNKVTEKGKDVELRCDPISGHTALYWYRQSLGQGLEFLIYFQGNSAPDKSGLPSDRFSAERTGGSVSTLTIQRTQQEDSAVYLCASSLVGVSLETQYFGPGTRLLVL.

The chain couples TRBV19 to TRBJ2-2; 16 bases fit TRBD2. The V gene end was trimmed by 4 bases and the J gene end by 4 bases; junction bases not matched to a gene: 9. The germline V gene has CDR1 LNHDA and CDR2 SQIVND (reference sequence). The CDR3 is 19 amino acids. The CDR3 DNA is TGTGCCAGTAGTACGGGACTAGCGGGAGGGCCCCGTGGCACCGGGGAGCTGTTTTTT. Protein product: CASSTGLAGGPRGTGELFF.

The genes are TRBV7-3 and TRBJ1-5, with 10 bases fitting TRBD1. The CDR3 is made up of 15 amino acids. The junction had 10 bases not matched to a gene; V was cut back by 8 bases and J by 6 bases. Per germline, CDR1 SGHTA and CDR2 FQGTGA. The DNA for the CDR3 is TGTGCCAGCGCCCCGACAGGGGGCCTAAGTCAGCCCCAGCATTTT. It translates to CASAPTGGLSQPQHF.

The chain employs TRBV4-3 and TRBJ1-2; 7 positions match TRBD1. Trimming removed 0 bases from V and 4 bases from J; junction bases left unmatched: 8. Germline CDR1 is LGHNA and CDR2 is YSLEER. The CDR3 runs to 16 residues. CDR3 amino acids: CASSQDFTGEVYGYTF. CDR3 in DNA: TGCGCCAGCAGCCAAGATTTTACAGGGGAAGTCTATGGCTACACCTTC.